This TCR beta chain was sequenced in a study of blood T cell repertoires in COVID-19. TCRdb's table, derived via immunoSEQ multiplex PCR, lists solely in-frame clones and lacks some. The sample records over 250,000 clones, around 90% being singletons. The CDR3 is 15 residues long. With 6 bases clipped from V and 5 bases from J, the junction kept 8 bases outside the gene matches. Looked up from germline, CDR1 is MNHEY and CDR2 is SVGEGT. What the recovered Cohort 3 donors had was two negative PCRs, clearance, or symptom resolution. The chain uses TRBV6-2 or TRBV6-3 and TRBJ2-1; 9 bases match TRBD2. This clonotype originated in a woman between 18 and 30 years old who had recovered from COVID-19. The source material was PBMCs or T cells enriched from blood (not recorded which). In nucleotides, the CDR3 is TGTGCCAGCAGCCAGGCTAGCGGGGCTCACAATGAGCAGTTCTTC. Residues: CASSQASGAHNEQFF.